Below are 14 T cell receptor beta chains sequenced from a single sample in a study of T cell changes during pregnancy in multiple sclerosis. Only in-frame clones appear in the TCRdb table, and some are missing; sequencing was by immunoSEQ multiplex PCR. The table shows some 80,000 clones, with around 92% occurring only once. The specimen comprised peripheral blood, sampled before pregnancy. These receptors all stem from a female donor with multiple sclerosis, enrolled in a pregnancy study.

The V call is TRBV5-8, the J call TRBJ2-7, with a possible D match to TRBD1 (5 bases). Germline V CDR1 and CDR2: SGHTS, YDEGEE. Trimming removed 4 bases from V and 2 bases from J, with 10 bases in between. The CDR3 totals 13 residues. In nucleotides, the CDR3 is TGTGCCAGCAGCAGAACAGGTACCTACGAGCAGTACTTC. Protein: CASSRTGTYEQYF.

The chain combines TRBV6-1 with TRBJ2-7; TRBD1 matches at 7 bases. Per the germline V gene, CDR1 is MNHNS and CDR2 is SASEGT. The length of the CDR3 is 15 residues. Losses at the gene ends were 10 bases for V and 3 bases for J; bases not matched to a gene: 15. The DNA of the CDR3 is TGTGCCACCACTGTGACCGGGACAGCAAACTACGAGCAGTACTTC. It translates to CATTVTGTANYEQYF.

This sequence joins TRBV6-1 and TRBJ1-2; the match to TRBD1 covers 8 bases. With 6 bases clipped from V and 3 bases from J, the junction kept 6 bases outside the gene matches. Germline CDR1 is MNHNS and CDR2 is SASEGT. CDR3 length: 14 residues. CDR3 DNA: TGTGCCAGCAGCCCGGGACAGGCTTACTATGGCTACACCTTC. Amino acids: CASSPGQAYYGYTF.

CDR3 in DNA: TGTGCCAGCTCACCACCGGACACCTACGAGCAGTACTTC. This codes for CASSPPDTYEQYF. This chain joins TRBV18 and TRBJ2-7; TRBD1 might be the D (5 bases). In germline, CDR1 is KGHSH, CDR2 LQKENI. The CDR3 is made up of 13 amino acids. Trimming pared 0 bases from V and 2 bases from J, leaving 5 bases between.

The V gene is TRBV5-5, the J gene TRBJ2-7; D ambiguous. Germline V gives CDR1 SGHKS, CDR2 YYEKEE (reference sequence). The V gene lost 0 bases and the J gene lost 6 bases, with 10 bases spanning the gap. This CDR3 contains 13 residues. The CDR3 DNA is TGTGCCAGCAGCTTGGAGCCGGTTACCGAGCAGTACTTC. It encodes CASSLEPVTEQYF.

V is TRBV6-1 and J is TRBJ2-3; D gene uncertain. This CDR3 comprises 13 residues. Germline V gives CDR1 MNHNS, CDR2 SASEGT. Between the trimmed V and J ends, which lost 6 bases and 2 bases, there was a span of 9 bases. The CDR3 loop reads CASSPENTDTQYF. As DNA, the CDR3 is TGTGCCAGCAGCCCCGAGAACACAGATACGCAGTATTTT.

The CDR3 DNA reads TGTGCCACCAGCAGAGATACTGGACAGGCCTTGGGGACCCAGTACTTC. This encodes CATSRDTGQALGTQYF. The chain employs TRBV15 and TRBJ2-5, with 7 bases that match TRBD1. This CDR3 has 16 amino acids. J lost 7 bases, V lost 0 bases, and 11 bases had no gene match. Germline values: CDR1 LNHNV, CDR2 YYDKDF (reference sequence).

In DNA, the CDR3 is TGCGCCAGCAGCTTGGAAGGGGACAGGGTTATGACTGAAGCTTTCTTT. Translating it yields CASSLEGDRVMTEAFF. The V gene is TRBV5-1, the J gene TRBJ1-1; 9 bases map to TRBD1. Germline V gene lookup returns CDR1 SGHRS and CDR2 YFSETQ. Trimming cost V 0 bases and J 5 bases; bases outside gene matches: 8. The CDR3 spans 16 residues.

The rearrangement links TRBV5-1 to TRBJ2-4; TRBD2 is a possible D gene (5 bases). Germline CDR1 SGHRS, CDR2 YFSETQ. The length of the CDR3 is 15 residues. The germline V and J ends were trimmed by 6 bases and 2 bases, with 15 bases remaining between them. CDR3 residues: CASTPNSGTKNIQYF. The CDR3 DNA sequence: TGCGCCAGCACCCCAAACTCCGGGACCAAAAACATTCAGTACTTC.

The rearrangement links TRBV5-6 to TRBJ2-7; TRBD2 matches 11 bases. CDR1 is SGHDT and CDR2 is YYEEEE in the germline V gene. V was pared by 2 bases and J by 3 bases, with 1 base of the junction left unmatched. CDR3 length equals 14 residues. The DNA for the CDR3 is TGTGCCAGCAGCTTAGGGACTAGCGGCTACGAGCAGTACTTC. Amino acid sequence: CASSLGTSGYEQYF. The whole variable domain, remainder taken from reference TRBV5-6 and TRBJ2-7, is DAGVTQSPTHLIKTRGQQVTLRCSPKSGHDTVSWYQQALGQGPQFIFQYYEEEERQRGNFPDRFSGHQFPNYSSELNVNALLLGDSALYLCASSLGTSGYEQYFGPGTRLTVT.

The chain couples TRBV29-1 to TRBJ2-7; 11 nucleotides align to TRBD1. From germline, CDR1 is SQVTM and CDR2 ANQGSEA. The ends lost 6 bases at V and 4 bases at J; junction bases unmatched: 8. This CDR3 contains 14 residues. The CDR3, as DNA: TGCAGCGTGTTTGGGGACAGGGGGTTGTACGAGCAGTACTTC. Translating it yields CSVFGDRGLYEQYF.

The chain uses TRBV10-3 and TRBJ1-2; the D gene is possibly TRBD1 (5 bases). The CDR3 spans 17 residues. Trimming pared 4 bases from V and 6 bases from J, leaving 24 bases between. Per the germline V gene, CDR1 is ENHRY and CDR2 is SYGVKD. The CDR3 DNA is TGTGCCATCAGTGGGGGCCCCCTGGAAGGATGGATGAATGGCTACACCTTC. It codes for CAISGGPLEGWMNGYTF.

The genes are TRBV5-4 and TRBJ2-1, with 10 bases matching TRBD2. V lost 3 bases and J lost 8; bases outside the gene matches: 5. The CDR3 is 14 residues long. Germline lookup yields CDR1 SGHNT and CDR2 YYREEE (reference sequence). Written as DNA, the CDR3 is TGTGCCAGCAGCTCCGGGACTAGCGCCGATGAGCAGTTCTTC. Translation gives CASSSGTSADEQFF.

The V gene is TRBV4-1, the J gene TRBJ2-2, with 7 bases aligning to TRBD2. The J segment lost 1 base and the V segment lost 0 bases, leaving 8 bases of the junction unmatched. The CDR3 contains 18 residues. The germline V gene encodes CDR1 MGHRA and CDR2 YSYEKL. The CDR3 DNA reads TGCGCCAGCAGCCAAGATTCCGGACTAGGGGTGAACACCGGGGAGCTGTTTTTT. It encodes CASSQDSGLGVNTGELFF.